One and the same sample provided the 15 T cell receptor beta chains below, sequenced in a study of T-cell memory formation after mild COVID-19. Via MiXCR, TCRdb re-called the 5' RACE reads, giving one row per CDR3 protein. This table holds around 130,000 distinct CDR3 sequences, around 15% found once. The sample taken for sequencing was PBMCs or a T cell subset sorted from them (not recorded which). These receptor sequences come from an adult woman who had mild COVID-19 (a few samples of this study predate the infection). Cell type and time point are not known.

This clonotype was found many times. The CDR3: CASGTGTGNTEAFF. Here the CDR3 DNA reads TGTGCTAGTGGTACAGGGACAGGGAACACTGAAGCTTTCTTT. The chain joins TRBV12-5 to TRBJ1-1; 8 nucleotides match TRBD1. The V gene end was trimmed by 5 bases and the J gene end by 1 base; junction bases not matched to a gene: 3. CDR3 length: 14 amino acids. Germline values: CDR1 LGHNT, CDR2 FRNRAP.

The rearrangement joins TRBV15 to TRBJ1-1, with D maybe TRBD1 (5 bases). The germline V and J ends were trimmed by 7 bases and 7 bases, with 16 bases remaining between them. Germline assignment: CDR1 LNHNV and CDR2 YYDKDF (reference sequence). The CDR3 sequence is 13 residues long. The CDR3 DNA follows: TGTGCCACCATGAAGGCAGGGCGGGGTGAAGCTTTCTTT. As protein: CATMKAGRGEAFF.

The V call is TRBV5-4, the J call TRBJ2-7, with D possibly called TRBD1 or TRBD2 (5 bases each). Germline CDR1 is SGHNT and CDR2 is YYREEE (reference sequence). V was trimmed by 4 bases and J by 4 bases, leaving 9 bases between them. This CDR3 spans 12 amino acids. The CDR3 region is CASSGTGYEQYF. CDR3 nucleotide sequence: TGTGCCAGCAGCGGGACGGGATACGAGCAGTACTTC.

The chain joins TRBV20-1 to TRBJ2-3, with D maybe TRBD1 (9 bases). In germline, CDR1 is DFQATT, CDR2 SNEGSKA (reference sequence). The V end was cut by 3 bases, the J end by 3 bases, with 22 bases between. This CDR3 has 17 amino acids. CDR3 region: CSARGQGGGIATDTQYF. In DNA, the CDR3 is TGCAGTGCTAGGGGACAGGGCGGGGGGATAGCGACAGATACGCAGTATTTT.

The chain couples TRBV4-1 to TRBJ2-3; 8 positions match TRBD2. CDR3 size: 15 residues. The V gene end was trimmed by 4 bases and the J gene end by 0 bases; junction bases not matched to a gene: 3. Germline V CDR1 and CDR2: MGHRA, YSYEKL. CDR3 sequence (DNA): TGCGCCAGCAGCCTCATAGCGGGGAGCACAGATACGCAGTATTTT. This encodes CASSLIAGSTDTQYF.

The chain combines TRBV7-9 with TRBJ1-4; D ambiguous. The CDR3 has 16 amino acids. V lost 0 bases and J 3 bases, leaving 11 bases between the germline ends. CDR1 SEHNR and CDR2 FQNEAQ come from the germline V gene (reference sequence). This chain's CDR3 is CASSLAMRGSNEKLFF. CDR3 coding DNA: TGTGCCAGCAGCTTAGCGATGAGAGGGTCTAATGAAAAACTGTTTTTT.

Only a few counts were recorded for this clonotype. The chain recombines TRBV29-1 with TRBJ1-1; D uncertain. Trimming removed 3 bases at V and 0 bases at J, with 5 bases between. CDR1 and CDR2 (germline): SQVTM, ANQGSEA. The CDR3 has 12 amino acids. The CDR3 sequence: CSVDRMNTEAFF. CDR3 DNA sequence: TGCAGCGTTGACCGGATGAACACTGAAGCTTTCTTT.

This clonotype was observed a handful of times. The gene calls are TRBV7-9 and TRBJ2-3, with TRBD2 identical over 8 bases. The CDR3 consists of 15 residues. The V segment lost 0 bases and the J segment 4 bases; nucleotides outside the gene matches: 3. CDR1 SEHNR and CDR2 FQNEAQ come from the germline V gene (reference sequence). This CDR3 is CASSLAEAGADTQYF. The DNA of the CDR3 is TGTGCCAGCAGCTTAGCGGAAGCGGGAGCAGATACGCAGTATTTT.

In its sample, this clonotype was seen a few times. This chain connects TRBV5-5 to TRBJ2-7; D tentatively fits TRBD1 or TRBD2 (5 bases each). The CDR3 length is 14 residues. Germline assignment: CDR1 SGHKS and CDR2 YYEKEE (reference sequence). V was trimmed by 1 base and J by 2 bases, leaving 10 bases between them. CDR3 DNA sequence: TGTGCCAGCAGCTTGCTCTGGGGACCCTACGAGCAGTACTTC. This codes for CASSLLWGPYEQYF.

This clonotype came up many times. The chain couples TRBV7-6 to TRBJ2-1, with D tentatively TRBD1 or TRBD2 (5 bases each). In germline, CDR1 is SGHVS, CDR2 FNYEAQ. The CDR3 is 15 amino acids. Trimming removed 6 bases at V and 9 bases at J, with 21 bases between. In DNA, the CDR3 is TGTGCCAGCAGTACCCCGGGACCGCTCGCGGGTGAGCAGTTCTTC. It translates to CASSTPGPLAGEQFF. Looking up the rest from reference TRBV7-6 and TRBJ2-1 gives the full variable domain: GAGVSQSPRYKVTKRGQDVALRCDPISGHVSLYWYRQALGQGPEFLTYFNYEAQQDKSGLPNDRFSAERPEGSISTLTIQRTEQRDSAMYRCASSTPGPLAGEQFFGPGTRLTVL.

The J gene is TRBJ1-1, the V gene TRBV28; 9 nucleotides align to TRBD1. Looked up from germline, CDR1 is MDHEN and CDR2 is SYDVKM. V lost 5 bases, J lost 1 base, and 8 bases stayed unmatched. This CDR3 region has 16 residues. This CDR3 reads CASSHPDRGPNTEAFF. In DNA form, the CDR3 reads TGTGCCAGCAGTCACCCGGACAGGGGCCCGAACACTGAAGCTTTCTTT.

J is TRBJ1-1 and V is TRBV4-1; D gene ambiguous. Per the germline V gene, CDR1 is MGHRA and CDR2 is YSYEKL. V gave up 2 bases and J gave up 1 base, with 11 bases separating them. The CDR3 has 15 residues. In DNA form, the CDR3 reads TGCGCCAGCAGCCAACGAGAAGGCGGGAACACTGAAGCTTTCTTT. This gives the protein CASSQREGGNTEAFF.

The sample holds many counts of this clonotype. The chain carries TRBV29-1 and TRBJ2-7; D may be TRBD1 (6 bases). This CDR3 is 15 amino acids long. Germline assignment: CDR1 SQVTM and CDR2 ANQGSEA. Trimming left V 3 bases short and J 5 bases short, with 20 bases between. The CDR3 nucleotides read TGCAGCGTTGAGGGTGACAGGCTAGCAATAAACGAGCAGTACTTC. Protein product: CSVEGDRLAINEQYF.

The CDR3 sequence is CASSLVGTSSYEQYF. CDR3 DNA sequence: TGCGCCAGCAGCTTGGTAGGAACCAGCTCCTACGAGCAGTACTTC. V and J are TRBV5-1 and TRBJ2-7, with D unresolved. Germline CDR1 SGHRS, CDR2 YFSETQ. The CDR3 totals 15 residues. V lost 0 bases and J 0 bases, leaving 10 bases between the germline ends.

This clonotype was seen a few times. The chain employs TRBV12-3 or TRBV12-4 and TRBJ2-5; D is unclear. The CDR3 contains 13 residues. Trimming took 7 bases from V and 0 from J, leaving 9 bases between them. The DNA for the CDR3 is TGTGCCAGCACCCCCGGCAACCAAGAGACCCAGTACTTC. Protein: CASTPGNQETQYF.